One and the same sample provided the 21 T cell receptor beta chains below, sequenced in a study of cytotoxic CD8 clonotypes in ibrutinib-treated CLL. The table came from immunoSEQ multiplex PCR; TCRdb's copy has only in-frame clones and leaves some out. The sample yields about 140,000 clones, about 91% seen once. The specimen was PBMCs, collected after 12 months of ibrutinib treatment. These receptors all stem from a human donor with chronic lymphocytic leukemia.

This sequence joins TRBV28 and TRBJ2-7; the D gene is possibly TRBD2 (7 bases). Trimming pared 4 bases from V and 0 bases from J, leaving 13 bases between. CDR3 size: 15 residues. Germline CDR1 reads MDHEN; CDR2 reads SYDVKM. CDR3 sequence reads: CASSSKGGSSYEQYF. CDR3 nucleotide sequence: TGTGCCAGCAGTTCGAAGGGGGGGAGCTCCTACGAGCAGTACTTC.

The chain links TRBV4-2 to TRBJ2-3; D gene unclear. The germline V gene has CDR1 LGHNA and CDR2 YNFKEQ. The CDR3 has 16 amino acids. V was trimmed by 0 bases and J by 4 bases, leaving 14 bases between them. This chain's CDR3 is CASSQEWAKASDTQYF. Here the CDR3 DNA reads TGTGCCAGCAGCCAAGAGTGGGCAAAAGCCTCAGATACGCAGTATTTT.

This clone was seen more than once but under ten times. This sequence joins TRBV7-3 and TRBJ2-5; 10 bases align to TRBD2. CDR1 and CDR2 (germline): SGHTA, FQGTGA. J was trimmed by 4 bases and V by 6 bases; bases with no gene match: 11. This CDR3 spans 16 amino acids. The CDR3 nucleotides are TGTGCCAGCAGACGTGGACTAGCGGAAACGAGAGAGACCCAGTACTTC. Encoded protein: CASRRGLAETRETQYF.

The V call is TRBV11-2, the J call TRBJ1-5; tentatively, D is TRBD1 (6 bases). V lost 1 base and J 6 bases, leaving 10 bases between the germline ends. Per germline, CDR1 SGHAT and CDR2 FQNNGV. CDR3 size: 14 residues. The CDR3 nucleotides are TGTGCCAGCAGCTTAGGGGGGGCAGGTCAGCCCCAGCATTTT. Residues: CASSLGGAGQPQHF.

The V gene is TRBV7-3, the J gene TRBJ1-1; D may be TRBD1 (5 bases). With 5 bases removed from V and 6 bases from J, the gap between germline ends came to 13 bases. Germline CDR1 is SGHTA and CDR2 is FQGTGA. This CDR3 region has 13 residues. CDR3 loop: CASSRGVGAEAFF. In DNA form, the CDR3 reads TGTGCCAGCAGCCGAGGGGTTGGGGCTGAAGCTTTCTTT.

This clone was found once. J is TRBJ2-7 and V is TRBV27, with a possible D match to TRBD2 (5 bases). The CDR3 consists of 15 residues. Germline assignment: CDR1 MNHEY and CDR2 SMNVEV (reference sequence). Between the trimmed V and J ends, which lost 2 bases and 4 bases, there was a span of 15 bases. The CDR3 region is CASSLDGNTQYEQYF. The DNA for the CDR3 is TGTGCCAGCAGTTTAGACGGGAACACACAATACGAGCAGTACTTC.

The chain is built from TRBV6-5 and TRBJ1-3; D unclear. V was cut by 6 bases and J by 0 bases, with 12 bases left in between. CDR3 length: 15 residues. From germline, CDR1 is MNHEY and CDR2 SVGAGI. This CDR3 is CASRSGFTSGNTIYF. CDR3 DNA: TGTGCCAGCAGGTCCGGATTCACCTCTGGAAACACCATATATTTT.

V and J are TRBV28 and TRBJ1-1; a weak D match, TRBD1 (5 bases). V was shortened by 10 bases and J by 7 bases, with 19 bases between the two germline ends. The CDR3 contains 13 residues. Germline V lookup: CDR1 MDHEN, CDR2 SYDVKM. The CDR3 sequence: CATSPGGGGEAFF. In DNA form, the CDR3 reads TGTGCCACCTCGCCCGGTGGGGGTGGTGAAGCTTTCTTT. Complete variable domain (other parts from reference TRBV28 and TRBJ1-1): DVKVTQSSRYLVKRTGEKVFLECVQDMDHENMFWYRQDPGLGLRLIYFSYDVKMKEKGDIPEGYSVSREKKERFSLILESASTNQTSMYLCATSPGGGGEAFFGQGTRLTVV.

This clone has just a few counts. The CDR3, as DNA: TGTGCCAGCAGCTCGGCAGGACGGCAGAACACTGAAGCTTTCTTT. Its protein is CASSSAGRQNTEAFF. The gene calls are TRBV7-9 and TRBJ1-1; D gene ambiguous. The CDR3 loop spans 15 amino acids. CDR1 and CDR2 (germline): SEHNR, FQNEAQ (reference sequence). Trimming cost V 4 bases and J 1 base, with 13 bases left between them.

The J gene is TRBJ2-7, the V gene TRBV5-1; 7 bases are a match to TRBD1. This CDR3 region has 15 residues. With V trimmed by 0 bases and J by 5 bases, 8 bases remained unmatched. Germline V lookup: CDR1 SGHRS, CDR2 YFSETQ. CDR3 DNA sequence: TGCGCCAGCAGCTTGGACTCCGGGACAGTCAACGAGCAGTACTTC. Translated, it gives CASSLDSGTVNEQYF.

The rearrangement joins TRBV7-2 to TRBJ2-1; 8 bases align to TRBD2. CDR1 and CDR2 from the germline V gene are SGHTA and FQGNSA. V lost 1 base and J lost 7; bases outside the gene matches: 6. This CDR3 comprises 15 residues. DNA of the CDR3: TGTGCCAGCAGCTTAGACGGGACTAGTGGGAATGAGCAGTTCTTC. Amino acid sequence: CASSLDGTSGNEQFF.

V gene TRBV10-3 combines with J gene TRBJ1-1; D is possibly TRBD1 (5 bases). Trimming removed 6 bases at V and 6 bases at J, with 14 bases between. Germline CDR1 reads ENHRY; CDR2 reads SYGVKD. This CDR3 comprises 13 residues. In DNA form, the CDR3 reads TGTGCCATCAGAGACGAGGGGTCTGCTGAAGCTTTCTTT. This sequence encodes CAIRDEGSAEAFF.

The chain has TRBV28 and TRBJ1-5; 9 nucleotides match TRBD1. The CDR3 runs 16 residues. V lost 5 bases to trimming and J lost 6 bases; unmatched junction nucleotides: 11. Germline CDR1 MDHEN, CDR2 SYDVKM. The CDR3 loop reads CASSPRRGQGGQPQHF. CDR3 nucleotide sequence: TGTGCCAGCAGTCCAAGACGGGGACAGGGCGGTCAGCCCCAGCATTTT.

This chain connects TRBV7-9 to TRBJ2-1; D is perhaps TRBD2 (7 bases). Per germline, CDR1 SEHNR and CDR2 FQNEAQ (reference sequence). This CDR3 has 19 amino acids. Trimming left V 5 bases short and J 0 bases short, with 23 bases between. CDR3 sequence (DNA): TGTGCCAGCAGCACCCATCCGGGGGGCGGGAATCCCTCCTACAATGAGCAGTTCTTC. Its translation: CASSTHPGGGNPSYNEQFF.

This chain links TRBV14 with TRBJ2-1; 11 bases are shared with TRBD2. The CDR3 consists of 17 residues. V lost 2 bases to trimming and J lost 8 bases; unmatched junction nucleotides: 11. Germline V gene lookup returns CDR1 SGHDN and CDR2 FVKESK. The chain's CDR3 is CASSQRLAGQIWYEQFF. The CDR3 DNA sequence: TGTGCCAGCAGCCAACGACTAGCGGGGCAGATTTGGTATGAGCAGTTCTTC.

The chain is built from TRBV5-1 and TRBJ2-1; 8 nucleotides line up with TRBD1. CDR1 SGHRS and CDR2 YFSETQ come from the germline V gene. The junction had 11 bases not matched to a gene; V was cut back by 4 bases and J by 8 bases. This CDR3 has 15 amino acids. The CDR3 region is CASSPGQGFVHEQFF. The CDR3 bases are TGCGCCAGCAGCCCCGGACAGGGCTTCGTCCATGAGCAGTTCTTC.

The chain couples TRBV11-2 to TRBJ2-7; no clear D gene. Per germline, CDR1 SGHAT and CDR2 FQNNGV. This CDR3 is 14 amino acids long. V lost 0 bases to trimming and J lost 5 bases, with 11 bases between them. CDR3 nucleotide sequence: TGTGCCAGCAGCTTAGAACCAGAGGTCCACGAGCAGTACTTC. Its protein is CASSLEPEVHEQYF. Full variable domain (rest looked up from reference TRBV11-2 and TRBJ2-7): EAGVAQSPRYKIIEKRQSVAFWCNPISGHATLYWYQQILGQGPKLLIQFQNNGVVDDSQLPKDRFSAERLKGVDSTLKIQPAKLEDSAVYLCASSLEPEVHEQYFGPGTRLTVT.

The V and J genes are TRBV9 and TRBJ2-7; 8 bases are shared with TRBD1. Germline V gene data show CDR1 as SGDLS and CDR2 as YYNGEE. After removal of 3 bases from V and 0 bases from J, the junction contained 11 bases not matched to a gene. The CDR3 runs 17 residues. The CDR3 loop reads CASSGRDRPTLSYEQYF. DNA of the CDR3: TGTGCCAGCAGCGGCCGGGACAGGCCAACACTCTCCTACGAGCAGTACTTC.

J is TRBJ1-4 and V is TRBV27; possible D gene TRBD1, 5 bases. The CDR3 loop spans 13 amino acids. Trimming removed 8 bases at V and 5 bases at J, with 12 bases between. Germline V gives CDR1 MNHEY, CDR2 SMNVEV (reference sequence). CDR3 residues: CASGGGSNEKLFF. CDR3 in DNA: TGTGCCAGCGGGGGAGGGAGCAATGAAAAACTGTTTTTT.

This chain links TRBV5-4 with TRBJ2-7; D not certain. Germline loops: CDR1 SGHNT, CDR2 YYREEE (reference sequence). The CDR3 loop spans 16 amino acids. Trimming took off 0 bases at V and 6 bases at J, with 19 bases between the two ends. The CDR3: CASSLVPTAVAGEQYF. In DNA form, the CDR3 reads TGTGCCAGCAGCTTGGTGCCTACGGCTGTAGCCGGCGAGCAGTACTTC. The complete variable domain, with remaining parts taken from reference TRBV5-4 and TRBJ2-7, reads ETGVTQSPTHLIKTRGQQVTLRCSSQSGHNTVSWYQQALGQGPQFIFQYYREEENGRGNFPPRFSGLQFPNYSSELNVNALELDDSALYLCASSLVPTAVAGEQYFGPGTRLTVT.

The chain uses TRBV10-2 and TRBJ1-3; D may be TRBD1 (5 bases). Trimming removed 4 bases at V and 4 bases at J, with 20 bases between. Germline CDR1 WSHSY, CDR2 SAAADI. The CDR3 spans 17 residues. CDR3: CASSAWESGPSGNTIYF. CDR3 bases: TGCGCCAGCAGTGCTTGGGAATCGGGGCCTTCGGGAAACACCATATATTTT.